These 27 T cell receptor beta chains came from one sample sequenced in a study of T cell responses to AZD1222 COVID-19 vaccine. Generated by immunoSEQ multiplex PCR, the TCRdb table keeps only in-frame clones and is missing some. The sample holds under 140,000 clones, roughly 89% seen once. The specimen comprised peripheral blood, sampled 28 days after the second AZD1222 dose. The source of these receptors is an adult who received the AZD1222 COVID-19 vaccine.

This CDR3 is CASSSGTVNYGYTF. As DNA, the CDR3 is TGTGCCAGCAGCTCCGGGACAGTAAACTATGGCTACACCTTC. The chain uses TRBV6-5 and TRBJ1-2, with 7 bases identical to TRBD1. The length of the CDR3 is 14 residues. The ends lost 6 bases at V and 2 bases at J; junction bases unmatched: 6. Germline CDR1 MNHEY, CDR2 SVGAGI.

The rearrangement joins TRBV27 to TRBJ2-7, with TRBD2 as a possible D gene (6 bases). CDR3 length equals 15 residues. Germline CDR1 and CDR2: MNHEY and SMNVEV (reference sequence). Trimming left V 4 bases short and J 3 bases short, with 16 bases between. The CDR3 bases are TGTGCCAGCAGTTATGCGGGACCCCCGGACTACGAGCAGTACTTC. This codes for CASSYAGPPDYEQYF.

The gene calls are TRBV29-1 and TRBJ1-2, with 7 bases matching TRBD1. V shed 4 bases, J shed 6 bases, and the junction held 11 bases outside the gene matches. This CDR3 spans 14 amino acids. In germline, CDR1 is SQVTM, CDR2 ANQGSEA. This CDR3 is CSVVSRQGGDGYTF. The CDR3 DNA follows: TGCAGCGTTGTCTCTCGACAGGGAGGTGATGGCTACACCTTC.

The chain recombines TRBV9 with TRBJ2-7; 11 bases align to TRBD1. V lost 4 bases to trimming and J lost 2 bases; unmatched junction nucleotides: 17. The germline V gene has CDR1 SGDLS and CDR2 YYNGEE. CDR3 length equals 19 residues. CDR3 sequence reads: CASSQTSLGSGQGAYEQYF. CDR3 DNA sequence: TGTGCCAGCAGCCAAACGTCCCTTGGCTCGGGACAGGGGGCCTACGAGCAGTACTTC.

The chain is built from TRBV19 and TRBJ2-5, with 7 bases lining up with TRBD1. The CDR3 spans 14 residues. The germline V gene has CDR1 LNHDA and CDR2 SQIVND (reference sequence). J was trimmed by 4 bases and V by 5 bases; bases with no gene match: 7. The CDR3 sequence: CASSLRQGTETQYF. CDR3 nucleotide sequence: TGTGCCAGTAGTTTACGACAGGGAACAGAGACCCAGTACTTC. The entire variable domain, with the rest obtained from reference TRBV19 and TRBJ2-5, is as follows: DGGITQSPKYLFRKEGQNVTLSCEQNLNHDAMYWYRQDPGQGLRLIYYSQIVNDFQKGDIAEGYSVSREKKESFPLTVTSAQKNPTAFYLCASSLRQGTETQYFGPGTRLLVL.

This clone has ten or more counts. V and J are TRBV6-4 and TRBJ2-2, with D tentatively TRBD2 (6 bases). Germline V gene data show CDR1 as MRHNA and CDR2 as SNTAGT. V lost 6 bases and J lost 2, with 22 bases in between. This CDR3 is 18 amino acids long. CDR3 sequence: CASSRHGGIGSNTGELFF. The CDR3 DNA is TGTGCCAGCAGCCGACACGGGGGTATTGGTTCTAACACCGGGGAGCTGTTTTTT.

The genes are TRBV30 and TRBJ2-2; D not resolved. Trimming pared 2 bases from V and 5 bases from J, leaving 3 bases between. The germline CDR1 and CDR2 sequences are GTSNPN and SVGIG (reference sequence). This CDR3 contains 11 residues. In DNA form, the CDR3 reads TGTGCCTGGAGTAGGACCGGGGAGCTGTTTTTT. The encoded protein is CAWSRTGELFF.

The V gene is TRBV18, the J gene TRBJ2-7; 8 nucleotides line up with TRBD1. With 5 bases clipped from V and 3 bases from J, the junction kept 6 bases outside the gene matches. Germline V gives CDR1 KGHSH, CDR2 LQKENI. This CDR3 has 14 residues. CDR3 region: CASSSGQAIYEQYF. CDR3 sequence (DNA): TGTGCCAGCTCATCGGGACAGGCTATCTACGAGCAGTACTTC.

The sample holds one count of this clone. The chain carries TRBV7-2 and TRBJ2-2; D call uncertain. In germline, CDR1 is SGHTA, CDR2 FQGNSA. V lost 5 bases, J lost 4 bases, and 11 bases lay in between. The CDR3 covers 14 residues. CDR3 coding DNA: TGTGCCAGCAGCGAGCTGGTACTCACCGGGGAGCTGTTTTTT. Its protein product is CASSELVLTGELFF.

V gene TRBV29-1 combines with J gene TRBJ2-1; the D is unclear. In germline, CDR1 is SQVTM, CDR2 ANQGSEA. There are 10 residues in the CDR3. V lost 4 bases to trimming and J lost 8 bases, with 6 bases between them. This CDR3 is CSVAQDEQFF. CDR3 nucleotide sequence: TGCAGCGTTGCCCAGGATGAGCAGTTCTTC.

The chain employs TRBV6-2 or TRBV6-3 and TRBJ2-5, with D maybe TRBD1 (5 bases). Germline V gene data show CDR1 as MNHEY and CDR2 as SVGEGT. V was clipped by 6 bases and J by 1 base, with 18 bases between them. There are 16 residues in the CDR3. CDR3 sequence: CASSHIRVRSQETQYF. The DNA for the CDR3 is TGTGCCAGCAGCCACATCAGGGTCAGAAGCCAAGAGACCCAGTACTTC.

This sequence joins TRBV18 and TRBJ2-1, with a possible D match to TRBD2 (5 bases). The germline V gene encodes CDR1 KGHSH and CDR2 LQKENI. The CDR3 sequence is 14 residues long. V was clipped by 1 base and J by 10 bases, with 14 bases between them. The CDR3 DNA follows: TGTGCCAGCTCACCACTTTTGTTGGGAGACGAGCAGTTCTTC. It translates to CASSPLLLGDEQFF.

The chain links TRBV10-3 to TRBJ2-1; a possible D gene is TRBD2 (7 bases). The germline V gene encodes CDR1 ENHRY and CDR2 SYGVKD. V was shortened by 6 bases and J by 6 bases, with 12 bases between the two germline ends. This CDR3 comprises 13 residues. DNA for the CDR3: TGTGCCATCAGGAAGCGGGACATCAATGAGCAGTTCTTC. This translates into CAIRKRDINEQFF.

The chain couples TRBV9 to TRBJ2-1, with TRBD1 identical over 9 bases. The CDR3 runs 14 residues. V shed 3 bases and J 4 bases; nucleotides not matched to a gene: 2. The germline V gene encodes CDR1 SGDLS and CDR2 YYNGEE. The CDR3 here is CASSADRGYNEQFF. CDR3 nucleotides: TGTGCCAGCAGCGCTGACAGGGGGTACAATGAGCAGTTCTTC.

The rearrangement uses TRBV7-2 and TRBJ1-2, with 7 bases fitting TRBD1. This CDR3 has 17 residues. The germline V gene encodes CDR1 SGHTA and CDR2 FQGNSA. The V segment lost 5 bases and the J segment 1 base; nucleotides outside the gene matches: 13. The CDR3 region has the DNA TGTGCCAGCAGCCGTGGGTCGGGGACAGAGATTAACTATGGCTACACCTTC. Its translation: CASSRGSGTEINYGYTF.

The rearrangement uses TRBV6-5 and TRBJ2-7; TRBD1 matches at 10 bases. The CDR3 has 15 residues. The junction had 7 bases not matched to a gene; V was cut back by 5 bases and J by 3 bases. The germline V gene encodes CDR1 MNHEY and CDR2 SVGAGI. The DNA for the CDR3 is TGTGCCAGCAGTCGGGACAGGGGAGGCTTCTACGAGCAGTACTTC. Protein: CASSRDRGGFYEQYF.

The rearrangement uses TRBV5-4 and TRBJ2-7; TRBD1 aligns across 9 bases. Unmatched junction bases numbered 8, after V lost 3 bases and J lost 1 base. CDR1 SGHNT and CDR2 YYREEE come from the germline V gene (reference sequence). The CDR3 length is 16 residues. CDR3 amino acids: CASSSIFGQGSYEQYF. The CDR3 DNA sequence: TGTGCCAGCAGCTCAATCTTCGGACAGGGGTCCTACGAGCAGTACTTC.

On this clone: This sample includes further DNA sequences coding for the same CDR3. V and J are TRBV11-2 and TRBJ2-7, with 9 nucleotides matching TRBD1. Germline values: CDR1 SGHAT, CDR2 FQNNGV. Losses at the gene ends were 3 bases for V and 6 bases for J; bases not matched to a gene: 9. This CDR3 comprises 15 residues. CDR3 residues: CASSFYRDRESEQYF. The CDR3 coding sequence is TGTGCCAGCAGCTTCTACCGGGACAGGGAATCCGAGCAGTACTTC.

This clone showed up just once. The chain combines TRBV3-1 (or the pseudogene TRBV3-2) with TRBJ2-3; 8 bases are shared with TRBD2. Germline loops: CDR1 LGHDT, CDR2 YNNKEL (reference sequence). The CDR3 length is 15 residues. V dropped 3 bases and J dropped 1; count of bases not matched to a gene: 3. This chain's CDR3 is CASSHRGGGTDTQYF. The CDR3 bases are TGTGCCAGCAGCCACCGGGGGGGAGGCACAGATACGCAGTATTTT.

The chain is built from TRBV7-3 and TRBJ1-1; unclear D gene. The CDR3 totals 14 residues. Germline CDR1 is SGHTA and CDR2 is FQGTGA. V was clipped by 5 bases and J by 5 bases, with 15 bases between them. CDR3 nucleotides: TGTGCCAGCAGCCCTCGCCATTCCGCAACTGAAGCTTTCTTT. This codes for CASSPRHSATEAFF.

The V gene is TRBV7-9, the J gene TRBJ1-1; TRBD1 agrees at 8 bases. The CDR3 has 13 amino acids. CDR1 is SEHNR and CDR2 is FQNEAQ in the germline V gene (reference sequence). The J segment lost 7 bases and the V segment lost 5 bases, leaving 6 bases of the junction unmatched. This CDR3 is CASSPTGEGEAFF. DNA for the CDR3: TGTGCCAGCAGCCCGACAGGGGAGGGTGAAGCTTTCTTT.

The DNA for the CDR3 is TGTGCCAGCAGCTTACAGGAGAACACTGAAGCTTTCTTT. Translation gives CASSLQENTEAFF. This chain connects TRBV7-3 to TRBJ1-1; D is uncertain. The CDR3 is made up of 13 amino acids. The ends were cut back, 2 bases at V and 1 base at J, with 5 bases in the middle. Germline V gene sequence: CDR1 SGHTA, CDR2 FQGTGA.

The chain uses TRBV6-1 and TRBJ1-6; 7 bases line up with TRBD1. The CDR3 spans 16 residues. The V gene's germline CDR1 is MNHNS and CDR2 SASEGT. With V trimmed by 4 bases and J by 5 bases, 8 bases remained unmatched. DNA for the CDR3: TGTGCCAGCAGTGGGAACAGGGGCCGTCATAATTCACCCCTCCACTTT. Translating gives CASSGNRGRHNSPLHF.

V is TRBV6-4 and J is TRBJ2-5; D gene unclear. V lost 4 bases to trimming and J lost 4 bases, with 1 base between them. Germline CDR1 MRHNA, CDR2 SNTAGT. The CDR3 contains 10 residues. Here the CDR3 reads CASSGETQYF. The CDR3 DNA sequence: TGTGCCAGCAGTGGAGAGACCCAGTACTTC.

The chain couples TRBV5-6 to TRBJ2-1; 8 nucleotides match TRBD2. CDR1 is SGHDT, CDR2 YYEEEE, per germline. J lost 3 bases, V lost 1 base, and 3 bases had no gene match. The CDR3 runs 15 residues. For the CDR3, the DNA is TGTGCCAGCAGCTTGCTGAGCGGGGGCTACAATGAGCAGTTCTTC. Protein: CASSLLSGGYNEQFF.

V usage is TRBV10-1 and J usage is TRBJ2-1; 9 bases are a match to TRBD2. Trimming at V came to 4 bases and at J to 13 bases, leaving 11 bases not matched to a gene. The length of the CDR3 is 14 residues. CDR1 WNHNN and CDR2 SYGVQD come from the germline V gene (reference sequence). The CDR3 DNA sequence: TGCGCCAGCAGTGTAAGCGGGGGGCCGCTAGGACAGTTCTTC. It encodes CASSVSGGPLGQFF.

The chain joins TRBV10-3 to TRBJ2-1; 7 bases align to TRBD2. The germline gives CDR1 ENHRY, CDR2 SYGVKD. Unmatched junction bases numbered 12, after V lost 6 bases and J lost 4 bases. The CDR3 is made up of 16 amino acids. CDR3 sequence reads: CAIRGVTTSSYNEQFF. The CDR3 nucleotides read TGTGCCATCAGGGGGGTCACGACTAGCAGTTACAATGAGCAGTTCTTC.